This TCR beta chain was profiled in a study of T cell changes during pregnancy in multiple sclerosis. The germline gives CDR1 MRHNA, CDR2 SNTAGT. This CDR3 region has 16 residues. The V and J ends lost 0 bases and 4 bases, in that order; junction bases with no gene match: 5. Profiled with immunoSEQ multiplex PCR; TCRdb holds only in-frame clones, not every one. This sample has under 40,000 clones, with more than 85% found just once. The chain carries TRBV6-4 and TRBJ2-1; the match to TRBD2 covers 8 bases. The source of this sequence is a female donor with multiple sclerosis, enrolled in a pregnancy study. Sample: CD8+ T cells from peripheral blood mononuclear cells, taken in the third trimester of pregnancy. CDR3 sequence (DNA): TGTGCCAGCAGTGACTCGATGCTAGCGGGTTACAATGAGCAGTTCTTC. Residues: CASSDSMLAGYNEQFF.